The count of the clone carrying this T cell receptor (beta chain) is one. This CDR3 contains 15 residues. The junction had 3 bases not matched to a gene; V was cut back by 1 base and J by 4 bases. The germline CDR1 and CDR2 sequences are SGHVS and FNYEAQ. Data came from immunoSEQ multiplex PCR; TCRdb stores just in-frame clones and leaves some out. Among more than 2 million clones listed, under 97% were seen once. These data originate in a study of shared clonotypes between healthy human individuals. The receptor's source is a man aged 18 to 30 in good health. Sequencing was performed on naive CD4+ T cells sorted from blood. Indicated subset: CD45RA+ positively selected. The genes are TRBV7-6 and TRBJ1-5; TRBD1 aligns across 8 bases. The CDR3 DNA sequence: TGTGCCAGCAGCTTAGGCAGGGGGCTTAATCAGCCCCAGCATTTT. Protein: CASSLGRGLNQPQHF. The whole variable domain, filled in from reference TRBV7-6 and TRBJ1-5, reads GAGVSQSPRYKVTKRGQDVALRCDPISGHVSLYWYRQALGQGPEFLTYFNYEAQQDKSGLPNDRFSAERPEGSISTLTIQRTEQRDSAMYRCASSLGRGLNQPQHFGDGTRLSIL.